Listed below are T cell receptor beta chains from one sample, sequenced in a study of vaccination and CD4 T cells after COVID-19. These TCRs are of unknown antigen specificity. A single record per CDR3 protein comes from TCRdb applying MiXCR to the PCR reads. The sample contains some 9,900 distinct CDR3 sequences, 30% of which appear only once. The sequences come from CD4+ T cells from blood, cultured in vitro, collected after SARS-CoV-2 vaccination. The receptors stem from a human donor who had recovered from COVID-19. The CDR3 runs from the conserved cysteine through the conserved F or W. D genes are given only for firm matches. Rows may omit the clone size; those that give it use once, few, many or a size class.

d_call	v_call	j_call	clone_size	cdr3_nt	cdr3_aa
-	TRBV6-5	TRBJ1-5	-	TGTGCCAGCGGTTACTCCCCACAATCTTCGCCCCAGCATTTT	CASGYSPQSSPQHF
TRBD2	TRBV2	TRBJ2-3	few	TGTGCCAGCAGTGTTCGCGGGGGGGGCACAGATACGCAGTATTTT	CASSVRGGGTDTQYF
-	TRBV5-1	TRBJ2-3	-	TGCGCCAGCAGCGGGGGGCGCGGGGATACGCAGTATTTT	CASSGGRGDTQYF
TRBD1	TRBV2	TRBJ1-5	-	TGTGCCAGCAGCCCACAGGGGGCAGGCCAGCCCCAGCATTTT	CASSPQGAGQPQHF
-	TRBV6-5	TRBJ2-3	-	TGTGCCAGCAGTTACGAGGGGGGCCGGACGACAGATACGCAGTATTTT	CASSYEGGRTTDTQYF
-	TRBV27	TRBJ2-3	few	TGTGCCAGCAGTTTAAAGGCTAGTGCGGGCACAGATACGCAGTATTTT	CASSLKASAGTDTQYF
-	TRBV19	TRBJ1-1	-	TGTGCCAGTAGTATTTTCCAGGGCGTCATGGTCGCTGAAGCTTTCTTT	CASSIFQGVMVAEAFF
TRBD2	TRBV20-1	TRBJ2-1	-	TGCAGTGCTAGAGCAAACCTAGCGGGCCGAGTCAATGAGCAGTTCTTC	CSARANLAGRVNEQFF
-	TRBV15	TRBJ1-1	medium-sized	TGTGCCACCAGCAGAGATAACCCTCTTCGGGAGGGGGACACTGAAGCTTTCTTT	CATSRDNPLREGDTEAFF
-	TRBV7-6	TRBJ2-1	few	TGTGCCAGCAGCTTTCTAGACGTGAATGAGCAGTTCTTC	CASSFLDVNEQFF
-	TRBV20-1	TRBJ2-5	few	TGCAGTGCTAGTGCCCCTAGGGGCCGGGAGACCCAGTACTTC	CSASAPRGRETQYF
-	TRBV6-2/TRBV6-3	TRBJ1-5	-	TGTGCCAGCAGTTCAAGGGCCCTCGGACTGAGCAATCAGCCCCAGCATTTT	CASSSRALGLSNQPQHF
-	TRBV19	TRBJ2-7	-	TGTGCCAGTAGTGTCGGAGGACAAGGCGAGCAGTACTTC	CASSVGGQGEQYF
TRBD1	TRBV24-1	TRBJ2-5	-	TGTGCCACCAGTGACAGTGGACAGGGGGCTTGGGAGACCCAGTACTTC	CATSDSGQGAWETQYF
TRBD1	TRBV5-1	TRBJ2-7	-	TGCGCCAGCAGCTTACCGGGACAGGGGGCCTACGAGCAGTACTTC	CASSLPGQGAYEQYF
-	TRBV19	TRBJ2-2	few	TGTGCCAGTGGATTAGGGGCCACCGGGGAGCTGTTTTTT	CASGLGATGELFF